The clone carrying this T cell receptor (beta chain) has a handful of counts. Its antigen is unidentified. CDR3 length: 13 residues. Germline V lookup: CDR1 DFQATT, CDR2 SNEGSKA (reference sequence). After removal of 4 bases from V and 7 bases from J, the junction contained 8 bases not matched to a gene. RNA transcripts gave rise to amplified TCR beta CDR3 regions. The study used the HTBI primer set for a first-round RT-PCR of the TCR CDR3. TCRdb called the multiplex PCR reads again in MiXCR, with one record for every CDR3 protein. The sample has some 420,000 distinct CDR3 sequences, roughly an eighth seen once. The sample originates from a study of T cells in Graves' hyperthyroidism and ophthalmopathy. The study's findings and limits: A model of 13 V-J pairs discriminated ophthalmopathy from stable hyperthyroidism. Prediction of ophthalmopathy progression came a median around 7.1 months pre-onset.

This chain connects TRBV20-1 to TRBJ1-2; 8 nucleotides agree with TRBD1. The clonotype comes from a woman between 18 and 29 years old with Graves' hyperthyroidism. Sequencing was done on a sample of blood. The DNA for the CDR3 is TGCAGTGCTAAATCAGACAGGGGTATTGGCTACACCTTC. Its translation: CSAKSDRGIGYTF.